The rows below give T cell receptor beta chains drawn from one sample of a study of T cell responses to AZD1222 COVID-19 vaccine. Generated by immunoSEQ multiplex PCR, the TCRdb table keeps only in-frame clones and is missing some. The sample holds 150,000 to 200,000 clones, about 90% seen once. The input for sequencing was peripheral blood, taken 28 days after the second AZD1222 dose. The source is an adult who received the AZD1222 COVID-19 vaccine. Each CDR3 is given without its conserved first and last residue. The order of the fields is J gene, clone size, V gene, CDR3 protein. Expanded clones get a size class; other rows say once, few or many, or leave the size out.

TRBJ2-3 | - | TRBV6-5 | ASGAGVWTDTQY
TRBJ2-7 | - | TRBV21-1 | ASSKVRYEQY
TRBJ1-2 | - | TRBV27 | ASASGGLGFGYT
TRBJ2-7 | - | TRBV6-5 | ASSYLGGSTYEQY
TRBJ1-2 | - | TRBV6-6 | ASSYWDLNYGYT
TRBJ1-4 | - | TRBV4-1 | ASSQDEGTGDPNEKLF
TRBJ2-7 | few | TRBV25-1 | ASSEFGNSYEQY
TRBJ1-3 | - | TRBV30 | AWSVYGDTIY
TRBJ2-3 | - | TRBV27 | ASRLQAVWDTQY
TRBJ1-6 | - | TRBV2 | ASSELGEDSPLH
TRBJ1-3 | - | TRBV7-9 | ASSLVAPRSGNTIY
TRBJ2-7 | - | TRBV2 | ASGTSDHYEQY
TRBJ1-1 | once | TRBV6-2/TRBV6-3 | ASSYSAANTEAF
TRBJ2-3 | - | TRBV11-2 | ASSLGLVTDTQY
TRBJ2-1 | - | TRBV5-4 | ASSFGGGAYNEQF
TRBJ2-5 | - | TRBV7-2 | ASTSGRQQETQY
TRBJ1-2 | - | TRBV24-1 | ATSDLQGTGIFT
TRBJ2-5 | few | TRBV9 | ASSVGGTGLAETQY
TRBJ1-3 | - | TRBV7-9 | ASSLGAGNTIY
TRBJ2-7 | - | TRBV19 | ASSPKGNRDTYEQY
TRBJ2-1 | - | TRBV4-1 | ASSHKPGTDEQF
TRBJ1-5 | - | TRBV14 | ASSLLRDAHGLLPNQPQH
TRBJ2-5 | - | TRBV11-2 | ASSLTYQETQY
TRBJ1-1 | - | TRBV11-3 | ASSLGGNTEAF
TRBJ2-7 | - | TRBV10-1 | ASSDQRSPYEQY
TRBJ2-1 | once | TRBV5-6 | ASSLTNEQF
TRBJ2-1 | - | TRBV24-1 | ATSDRGLAGGQF